This T cell receptor beta chain was captured in a study of blood T cell repertoires in COVID-19. Study context: The United States, Italy and Spain supplied acute and convalescent COVID-19 samples. From T cells, B-cell-depleted T cells, or PBMCs came the material, which was cDNA or gDNA.

As originally analysed: For nucleated cells, counts were estimated from reference gene primer amplification. Generated by immunoSEQ multiplex PCR, the TCRdb table keeps only in-frame clones and is missing some. V, J and clone size reflect that table, while D and trimming were determined from the DNA. The sample has 190,000 or so clones; roughly 85% are singletons. Researchers sorted participants into cohorts using their self-reported clinical history. With regard to this clone: Different DNA sequences within this sample yield the same CDR3.

The ends were cut back, 1 base at V and 6 bases at J, with 6 bases in the middle. This CDR3 comprises 12 residues. Germline assignment: CDR1 KGHSH and CDR2 LQKENI. The sequenced sample was PBMCs or T cells enriched from blood (not recorded which). V and J are TRBV18 and TRBJ1-1; D gene unclear. The clonotype originates from a man aged 40-49 years who had recovered from COVID-19. This CDR3 reads CASSPRRAEAFF. In nucleotides, the CDR3 is TGTGCCAGCTCACCACGGCGGGCTGAAGCTTTCTTT.